This T cell receptor (beta chain) was sequenced in a study of beta chain features in type 1 diabetes. Whole-study findings and limits: For TCRB rearrangement, an influence of HLA type remained unresolved here.

Sorted CD4+ subsets: naive, central memory, regulatory, stem cell-like memory (CD45RO/CCR7/CD25/CD127/CD95/CD27 panel). The investigators reverse transcribed all of the isolated RNA, so they sequenced expressed TCRB transcripts. TCRdb keeps only in-frame clones here, not all; method: immunoSEQ multiplex PCR. The top ten clones hold around 0.7% of a sample with some 150,000 clones, about a tenth of them seen once. With regard to this clone: Its antigen is as yet unknown.

V gave up 6 bases and J gave up 4 bases; unmatched junction bases: 15. Germline loops: CDR1 MNHEY, CDR2 SMNVEV (reference sequence). This CDR3 contains 17 residues. This sequence joins TRBV27 and TRBJ1-5, with TRBD1 matching over 7 bases. This TCR derives from a man younger than 35 in good health. Input material: central memory CD4+ T cells from blood. The CDR3 protein is CASSPQKSTGVNQPQHF. CDR3 in DNA: TGTGCCAGCAGCCCCCAAAAGTCCACAGGGGTGAATCAGCCCCAGCATTTT.